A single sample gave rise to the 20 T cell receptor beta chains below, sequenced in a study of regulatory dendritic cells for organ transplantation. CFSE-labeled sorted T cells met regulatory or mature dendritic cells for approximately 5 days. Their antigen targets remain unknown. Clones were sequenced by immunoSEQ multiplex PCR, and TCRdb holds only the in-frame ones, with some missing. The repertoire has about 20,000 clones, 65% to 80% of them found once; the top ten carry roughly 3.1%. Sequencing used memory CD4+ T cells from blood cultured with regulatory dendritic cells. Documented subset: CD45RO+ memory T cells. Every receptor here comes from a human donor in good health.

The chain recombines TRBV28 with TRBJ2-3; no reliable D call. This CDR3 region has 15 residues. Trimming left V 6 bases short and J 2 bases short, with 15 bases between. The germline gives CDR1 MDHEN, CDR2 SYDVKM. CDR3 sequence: CASSYPPRLTDTQYF. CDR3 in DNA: TGTGCCAGCAGCTACCCCCCCCGTCTCACAGATACGCAGTATTTT.

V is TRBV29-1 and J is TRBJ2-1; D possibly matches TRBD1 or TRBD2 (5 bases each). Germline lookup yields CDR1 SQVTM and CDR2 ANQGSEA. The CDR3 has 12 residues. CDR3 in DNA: TGCACCACCATGGTGGGGGTCAATGAGCAGTTCTTC. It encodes CTTMVGVNEQFF.

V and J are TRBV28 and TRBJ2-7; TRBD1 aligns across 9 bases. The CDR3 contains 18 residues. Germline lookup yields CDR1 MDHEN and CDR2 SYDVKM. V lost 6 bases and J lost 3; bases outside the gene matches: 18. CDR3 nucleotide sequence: TGTGCCAGCAGACGTTATATCTCCGGGACAGGGCGAGACTACGAGCAGTACTTC. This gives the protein CASRRYISGTGRDYEQYF.

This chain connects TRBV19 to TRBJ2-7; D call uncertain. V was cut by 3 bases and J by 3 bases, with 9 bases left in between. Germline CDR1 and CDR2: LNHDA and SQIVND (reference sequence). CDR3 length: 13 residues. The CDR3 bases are TGTGCCAGTAGTATTCGGCAAAACTACGAGCAGTACTTC. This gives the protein CASSIRQNYEQYF.

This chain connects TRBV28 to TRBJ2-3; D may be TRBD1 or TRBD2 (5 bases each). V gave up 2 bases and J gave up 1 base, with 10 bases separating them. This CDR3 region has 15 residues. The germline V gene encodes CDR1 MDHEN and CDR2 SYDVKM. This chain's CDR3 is CASSLEGMGTDTQYF. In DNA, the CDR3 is TGTGCCAGCAGTTTAGAGGGGATGGGCACAGATACGCAGTATTTT.

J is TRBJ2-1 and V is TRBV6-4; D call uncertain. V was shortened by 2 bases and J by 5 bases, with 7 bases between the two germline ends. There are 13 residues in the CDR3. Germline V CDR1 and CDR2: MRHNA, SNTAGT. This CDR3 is CASSDNANNEQFF. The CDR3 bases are TGTGCCAGCAGTGACAACGCTAACAATGAGCAGTTCTTC.

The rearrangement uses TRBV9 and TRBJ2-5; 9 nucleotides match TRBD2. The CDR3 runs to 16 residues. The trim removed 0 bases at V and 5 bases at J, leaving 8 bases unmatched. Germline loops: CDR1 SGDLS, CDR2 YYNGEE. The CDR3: CASSVAHSGGTETQYF. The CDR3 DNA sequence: TGTGCCAGCAGCGTAGCTCACAGCGGGGGGACCGAGACCCAGTACTTC.

CDR3 bases: TGCGCCAGCAGCCCCCGACTAGCGGATCCTTACAATGAGCAGTTCTTC. Translating gives CASSPRLADPYNEQFF. J is TRBJ2-1 and V is TRBV4-1; TRBD2 aligns across 9 bases. V gave up 4 bases and J gave up 4 bases; unmatched junction bases: 8. The CDR3 is made up of 16 amino acids. Germline lookup yields CDR1 MGHRA and CDR2 YSYEKL.

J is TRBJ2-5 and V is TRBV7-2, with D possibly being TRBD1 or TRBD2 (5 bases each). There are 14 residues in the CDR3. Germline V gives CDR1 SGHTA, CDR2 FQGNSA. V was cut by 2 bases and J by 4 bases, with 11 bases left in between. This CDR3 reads CASSLSGTTETQYF. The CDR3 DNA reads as TGTGCCAGCAGCTTATCCGGGACCACAGAGACCCAGTACTTC.

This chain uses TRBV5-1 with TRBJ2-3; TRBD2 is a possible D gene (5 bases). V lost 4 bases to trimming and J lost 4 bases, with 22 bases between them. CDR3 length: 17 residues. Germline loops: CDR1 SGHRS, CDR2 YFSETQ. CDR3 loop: CASSPGTIFVYADTQYF. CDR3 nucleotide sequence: TGCGCCAGCAGCCCGGGAACAATATTTGTGTACGCAGATACGCAGTATTTT.

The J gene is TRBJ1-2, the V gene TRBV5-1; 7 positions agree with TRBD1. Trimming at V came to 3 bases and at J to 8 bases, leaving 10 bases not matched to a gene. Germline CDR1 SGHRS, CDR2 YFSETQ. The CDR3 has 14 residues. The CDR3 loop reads CASSYRQGGEGYTF. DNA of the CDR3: TGCGCCAGCAGCTATCGACAGGGAGGAGAGGGCTACACCTTC. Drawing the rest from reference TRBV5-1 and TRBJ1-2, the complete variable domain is KAGVTQTPRYLIKTRGQQVTLSCSPISGHRSVSWYQQTPGQGLQFLFEYFSETQRNKGNFPGRFSGRQFSNSRSEMNVSTLELGDSALYLCASSYRQGGEGYTFGSGTRLTVV.

The DNA for the CDR3 is TGTGCCAGCAGTTTAGCGGGGGGGCCTACCACAGATACGCAGTATTTT. Its translation: CASSLAGGPTTDTQYF. The genes are TRBV27 and TRBJ2-3; TRBD2 matches 9 bases. Germline loops: CDR1 MNHEY, CDR2 SMNVEV (reference sequence). J gave up 2 bases and V 2 bases, and 5 bases lay outside the gene matches. This CDR3 is built from 16 residues.

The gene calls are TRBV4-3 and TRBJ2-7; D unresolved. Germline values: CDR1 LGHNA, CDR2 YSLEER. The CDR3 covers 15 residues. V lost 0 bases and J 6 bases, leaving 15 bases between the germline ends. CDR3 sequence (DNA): TGCGCCAGCAGCCAAGATAGAAACGGGTTGTCCGAGCAGTACTTC. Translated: CASSQDRNGLSEQYF.

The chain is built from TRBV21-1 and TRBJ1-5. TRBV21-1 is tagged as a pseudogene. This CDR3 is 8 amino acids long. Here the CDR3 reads CASSYEHF. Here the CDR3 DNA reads TGTGCCAGCAGTTACGAGCATTTT.

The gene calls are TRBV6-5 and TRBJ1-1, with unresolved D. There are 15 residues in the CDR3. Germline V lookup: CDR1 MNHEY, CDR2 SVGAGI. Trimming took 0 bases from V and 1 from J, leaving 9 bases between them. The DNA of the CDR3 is TGTGCCAGCAGTTACTCGAACGCAGGGAACACTGAAGCTTTCTTT. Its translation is CASSYSNAGNTEAFF.

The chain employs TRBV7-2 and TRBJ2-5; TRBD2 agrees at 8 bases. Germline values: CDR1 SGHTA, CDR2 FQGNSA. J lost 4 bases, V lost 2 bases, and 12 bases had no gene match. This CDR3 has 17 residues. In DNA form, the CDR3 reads TGTGCCAGCAGCTTAACCGGGAGGGCCGGGGGGTCAGAGACCCAGTACTTC. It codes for CASSLTGRAGGSETQYF.

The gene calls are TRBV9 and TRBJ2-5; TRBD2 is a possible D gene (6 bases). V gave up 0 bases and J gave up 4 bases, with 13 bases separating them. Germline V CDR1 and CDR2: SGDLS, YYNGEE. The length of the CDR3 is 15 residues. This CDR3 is CASSVGPGRGETQYF. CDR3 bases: TGTGCCAGCAGCGTAGGACCAGGGCGGGGAGAGACCCAGTACTTC.

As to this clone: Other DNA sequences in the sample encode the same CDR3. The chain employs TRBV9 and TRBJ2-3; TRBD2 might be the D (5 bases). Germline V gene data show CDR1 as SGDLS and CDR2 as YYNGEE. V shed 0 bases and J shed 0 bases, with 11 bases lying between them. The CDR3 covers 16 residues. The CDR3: CASSVDLARSTDTQYF. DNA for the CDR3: TGTGCCAGCAGCGTAGATCTAGCAAGGAGCACAGATACGCAGTATTTT. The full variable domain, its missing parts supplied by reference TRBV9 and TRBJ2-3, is DSGVTQTPKHLITATGQRVTLRCSPRSGDLSVYWYQQSLDQGLQFLIQYYNGEERAKGNILERFSAQQFPDLHSELNLSSLELGDSALYFCASSVDLARSTDTQYFGPGTRLTVL.

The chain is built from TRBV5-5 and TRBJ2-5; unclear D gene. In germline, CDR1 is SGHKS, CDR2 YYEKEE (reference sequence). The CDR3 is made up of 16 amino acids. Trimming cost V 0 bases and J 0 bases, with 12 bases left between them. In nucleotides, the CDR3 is TGTGCCAGCAGCTTGGCCGTCGACACCAACCAAGAGACCCAGTACTTC. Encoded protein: CASSLAVDTNQETQYF.

Here the CDR3 DNA reads TGTGCCAGCAGCCGGGAGGCCCACTCTGGAAACACCATATATTTT. Translating it yields CASSREAHSGNTIYF. V is TRBV9 and J is TRBJ1-3; D is ambiguous. Trimming removed 4 bases at V and 0 bases at J, with 11 bases between. This CDR3 has 15 residues. Germline values: CDR1 SGDLS, CDR2 YYNGEE.